The entry that follows covers one T cell receptor beta chain sequence. Its antigen is currently unknown. The data are from a study of shared clonotypes between healthy human individuals. CDR3 length: 15 residues. Germline-derived CDR1 and CDR2 are SGHTA and FQGNSA. V was cut by 3 bases and J by 5 bases, with 14 bases left in between. The data were produced by immunoSEQ multiplex PCR, yet TCRdb's version contains in-frame clones alone and is incomplete. Counted here are 740,000 or so clones, approximately 73% occurring once; the ten biggest clones make up around 1.7%. It was into CD45RA+ naive and CD45RA-negative memory subsets that the CD4+ cells were split. Study-level points and caveats: Shared clonotypes across all four donors exceeded non-shared ones in generation probability.

Source material: memory CD4+ T cells sorted from blood. Subset described: CD45RA-negative fraction. This chain links TRBV7-2 with TRBJ2-1; TRBD2 might be the D (5 bases). The TCR originated in a woman in her 30s in good health. The CDR3 bases are TGTGCCAGCAGCTTGACGGTGGTCGGGAACAATGAGCAGTTCTTC. Translating gives CASSLTVVGNNEQFF.